These T cell receptor beta chains were read from a single sample in a study of CD8 T cells in ankylosing spondylitis. In TCRdb, the 5' RACE reads were re-called with MiXCR into one record per CDR3 protein. Of around 450,000 distinct CDR3 sequences detected, roughly a quarter appear once; the ten largest clones hold 0.89%. Sequenced input: blood, either unsorted or a sorted T cell fraction (not recorded which). Every receptor here comes from a male donor with ankylosing spondylitis. Each CDR3 is given with its conserved first and last residue. A D gene is named only where the DNA matches it firmly. The listing skips clone size in some rows; elsewhere it reads once, few, many or a size class.

j_call	d_call	clone_size	v_call	cdr3_nt	cdr3_aa
TRBJ1-3	TRBD1	many	TRBV5-6	TGTGCCAGCAGCGGGGGACAGTTCTCTGGAAACACCATATATTTT	CASSGGQFSGNTIYF
TRBJ2-5	-	few	TRBV11-2	TGTGCCAGCAGCTTAGACAGGGGCTGGGAGACCCAGTACTTC	CASSLDRGWETQYF
TRBJ2-3	-	-	TRBV5-1	TGCGCCAGCCGCCCAACTCGGGCAGTCACAGATACGCAGTATTTT	CASRPTRAVTDTQYF
TRBJ1-3	-	few	TRBV5-5	TGTGCCAGCAGCTCCAGGGAAGCCCCTGGAAACACCATATATTTT	CASSSREAPGNTIYF
TRBJ1-5	-	few	TRBV2	TGTGCCAGCAAGGGGGGACGCAATCAGCCCCAGCATTTT	CASKGGRNQPQHF
TRBJ2-1	-	few	TRBV9	TGTGCCAGCAGCGTAGTTTCAGGGAACTACAATGAGCAGTTCTTC	CASSVVSGNYNEQFF
TRBJ1-2	-	few	TRBV3-1	TGTGCCAGCAGCCAAGGCAGTAACTATGGCTACACCTTC	CASSQGSNYGYTF
TRBJ2-5	-	few	TRBV20-1	TGCAGTGCCCCCGAGGGAATAAAGGAGACCCAGTACTTC	CSAPEGIKETQYF
TRBJ2-1	-	-	TRBV20-1	TGCAGTATACTAGTTCGGGTGGACAATGAGCAGTTCTTC	CSILVRVDNEQFF
TRBJ2-1	TRBD2	few	TRBV10-3	TGTGCCATCAGTGAACCCCTAGCGGGAGGGCCTGATGAGCAGTTCTTC	CAISEPLAGGPDEQFF
TRBJ1-2	-	few	TRBV3-1	TGTGCCAGCAGCCAAGGGGGGGGGTCCTATGGCTACACCTTC	CASSQGGGSYGYTF
TRBJ2-7	TRBD2	few	TRBV20-1	TGCAGTGCTAGAGATGGGCGGGGGTCCCTCTCCTACGAGCAGTACTTC	CSARDGRGSLSYEQYF
TRBJ1-1	TRBD1	-	TRBV6-1	TGTGCCAGCAGGACAGGGGGCAGTCACACTGAAGCTTTCTTT	CASRTGGSHTEAFF
TRBJ2-3	-	few	TRBV29-1	TGCAGCGCCCAAGGGCAGGGCCCAGATACGCAGTATTTT	CSAQGQGPDTQYF
TRBJ2-1	TRBD2	few	TRBV24-1	TGTGCCACCAGTGATTTCGGGACTAGCGGGAGGGGACGCTCCAATGAGCAGTTCTTC	CATSDFGTSGRGRSNEQFF
TRBJ1-2	-	many	TRBV20-1	TGCAGTGCTAGAGGACAGAGCTACTATGGCTACACCTTC	CSARGQSYYGYTF
TRBJ2-1	-	few	TRBV5-1	TGCGCCAGCAGCTTGATGCCGGGGGAGAATGAGCAGTTCTTC	CASSLMPGENEQFF
TRBJ1-1	-	few	TRBV7-2	TGTGCCAGCAGCTTAGAATCGGTCACTGAAGCTTTCTTT	CASSLESVTEAFF
TRBJ2-3	-	-	TRBV12-3/TRBV12-4	TGTGCCAGCAGTCCCTCGGGTGGGAGGTTAGGATCGCAGTATTTT	CASSPSGGRLGSQYF
TRBJ2-1	TRBD2	-	TRBV12-3/TRBV12-4	TGTGCCAGCAGCCCCGTGGTAGCGGGAGGGTTTTACAATGAGCAGTTCTTC	CASSPVVAGGFYNEQFF
TRBJ2-1	-	-	TRBV15	TGTGCCACCAGCAGAGACAGGGGCCAATACAATGAGCAGTTCTTC	CATSRDRGQYNEQFF
TRBJ2-1	TRBD1	-	TRBV12-3/TRBV12-4	TGTGCCAGCATCCCGGGACAGGGAACCTACAATGAGCAGTTCTTC	CASIPGQGTYNEQFF